This paragraph covers one TCR beta chain sequence. The data derive from a study of blood T cell repertoires in COVID-19. For the study at large: Sources were T cells, B-cell-depleted T cells, or PBMCs; the material itself was cDNA or gDNA.

Sequenced by immunoSEQ multiplex PCR; TCRdb stores in-frame clones only, minus some. The data hold around 300,000 clones, with roughly 80% observed a single time. Germline assignment: CDR1 MNHEY and CDR2 SVGAGI. The CDR3 totals 12 residues. Trimming pared 7 bases from V and 0 bases from J, leaving 5 bases between. Sequenced input: peripheral blood. V usage is TRBV6-5 and J usage is TRBJ2-3; D not resolved. The origin of this receptor is a woman in her forties or fifties with active or convalescent COVID-19. CDR3 sequence reads: CASKSSTDTQYF. The CDR3 coding sequence is TGTGCCAGCAAGAGTAGCACAGATACGCAGTATTTT.